This T cell receptor (beta chain) was retrieved from a study of neoadjuvant anti-PD-1 for oral cavity cancer. Sample time point: after neoadjuvant nivolumab, at surgical resection. The V end lost 0 bases, the J end lost 5 bases, and 9 bases lay between the germline ends. The CDR3 has 13 amino acids. Germline values: CDR1 SGHDT, CDR2 YYEEEE. Blood libraries mostly used around 0.45 ug genomic DNA, six replicates each. Generated by immunoSEQ multiplex PCR, the TCRdb table keeps only in-frame clones and is missing some. The data show more than 9,500 clones, roughly three fifths seen once. Sequencing was performed on PBMCs, taken after nivolumab (anti-PD-1) treatment. The chain couples TRBV5-6 to TRBJ2-7, with a tentative D call TRBD1 (6 bases). The sequence derives from a person aged 40-85 years with oral cavity squamous cell carcinoma. CDR3 DNA sequence: TGTGCCAGCAGCTTGGGTACAGGGCACGAGCAGTACTTC. It specifies CASSLGTGHEQYF. The full variable domain, in which reference TRBV5-6 and TRBJ2-7 provide the parts outside the CDR3, is DAGVTQSPTHLIKTRGQQVTLRCSPKSGHDTVSWYQQALGQGPQFIFQYYEEEERQRGNFPDRFSGHQFPNYSSELNVNALLLGDSALYLCASSLGTGHEQYFGPGTRLTVT.